The next 21 T cell receptor beta chains were all read from a single sample in a study of cytomegalovirus exposure and HLA in healthy donors. Sequencing was performed with immunoSEQ multiplex PCR; in TCRdb, only in-frame clones are kept and a portion is missing. The table records roughly 150,000 clones, about 95% of them present only once. The sequenced material came from PBMCs. The receptor set was obtained from a man between 18 and 29 years old in good health and CMV-seropositive.

The chain recombines TRBV28 with TRBJ2-4; 11 bases align to TRBD2. The germline gives CDR1 MDHEN, CDR2 SYDVKM. V shed 4 bases, J shed 6 bases, and the junction held 5 bases outside the gene matches. CDR3 length: 15 amino acids. DNA of the CDR3: TGTGCCAGCAGTTCTAGCGGGAGGAATCTAAACATTCAGTACTTC. Amino acids: CASSSSGRNLNIQYF.

This clone was found once. The rearrangement uses TRBV5-8 and TRBJ2-3; possibly TRBD2 for D (6 bases). Trimming stripped 6 bases from V and 1 base from J, with 15 bases between. CDR3 length equals 15 residues. Germline V gene data show CDR1 as SGHTS and CDR2 as YDEGEE. This CDR3 reads CASTVPTGGTDTQYF. Written as DNA, the CDR3 is TGTGCCAGCACCGTCCCTACGGGGGGCACAGATACGCAGTATTTT.

CDR3 bases: TGTGCCAGTAGTAAAACAGGGGTTGGTAATTCACCCCTCCACTTT. As protein: CASSKTGVGNSPLHF. The chain employs TRBV19 and TRBJ1-6; 7 positions agree with TRBD1. Germline trimming cut 4 bases from V and 6 bases from J; bases unmatched to any gene: 6. This CDR3 is built from 15 residues. The V gene's germline CDR1 is LNHDA and CDR2 SQIVND (reference sequence).

The chain has TRBV15 and TRBJ2-2; possible D gene TRBD2, 6 bases. V lost 0 bases to trimming and J lost 1 base, with 15 bases between them. The CDR3 covers 18 residues. Germline loops: CDR1 LNHNV, CDR2 YYDKDF (reference sequence). The CDR3 spells CATSRDFGRDGNTGELFF. CDR3 bases: TGTGCCACCAGCAGAGATTTCGGGCGGGACGGGAACACCGGGGAGCTGTTTTTT.

The chain recombines TRBV10-3 with TRBJ2-7, with D perhaps TRBD1 (6 bases). V dropped 7 bases and J dropped 4 bases, with 11 bases sitting between them. The germline V gene encodes CDR1 ENHRY and CDR2 SYGVKD. The CDR3 runs 12 residues. CDR3 region: CAIKGGAYEQYF. Written as DNA, the CDR3 is TGTGCCATCAAAGGGGGAGCTTACGAGCAGTACTTC.

The chain recombines TRBV7-3 with TRBJ2-7; TRBD2 aligns across 8 bases. The CDR3 has 15 amino acids. Germline loops: CDR1 SGHTA, CDR2 FQGTGA. V was clipped by 5 bases and J by 0 bases; unmatched bases: 6. The CDR3 DNA follows: TGTGCCAGCAGCCCGACTAGCGTTACCTCCTACGAGCAGTACTTC. Translated: CASSPTSVTSYEQYF.

The chain carries TRBV2 and TRBJ2-2; TRBD2 agrees at 13 bases. The ends lost 8 bases at V and 5 bases at J; junction bases unmatched: 17. The germline gives CDR1 SNHLY, CDR2 FYNNEI. The CDR3 has 19 amino acids. CDR3 residues: CASGGSRTSGREGTGELFF. The CDR3 DNA reads as TGTGCCAGCGGAGGGTCCCGGACTAGCGGGAGAGAGGGGACCGGGGAGCTGTTTTTT.

CDR3 bases: TGTGCCAGCACTACAGGGAGCGAGAACTATGGCTACACCTTC. Translated, it gives CASTTGSENYGYTF. This chain connects TRBV6-5 to TRBJ1-2; tentatively, D is TRBD1 (6 bases). The germline V gene encodes CDR1 MNHEY and CDR2 SVGAGI. The length of the CDR3 is 14 residues. The V gene lost 7 bases and the J gene lost 2 bases, with 14 bases spanning the gap.

The rearrangement joins TRBV6-6 to TRBJ2-7; 10 bases agree with TRBD1. The CDR3 totals 13 residues. Unmatched junction bases numbered 3, after V lost 4 bases and J lost 6 bases. CDR1 MNHNY and CDR2 SVGAGI come from the germline V gene (reference sequence). The CDR3 sequence: CASSFRDRGEQYF. The CDR3 nucleotides are TGTGCCAGCAGTTTCCGGGACAGGGGCGAGCAGTACTTC.

In DNA, the CDR3 is TGTGCCAGCACGGGACAGGAGCATTCACCCCTCCACTTT. Amino acid sequence: CASTGQEHSPLHF. The rearrangement links TRBV2 to TRBJ1-6; 8 bases match TRBD1. Per germline, CDR1 SNHLY and CDR2 FYNNEI. Trimming at V came to 7 bases and at J to 8 bases, leaving 4 bases not matched to a gene. The CDR3 has 13 residues.

The chain recombines TRBV13 with TRBJ2-7, with D possibly matching TRBD1 (5 bases). Trimming stripped 0 bases from V and 4 bases from J, with 10 bases between. The CDR3 length is 14 residues. Germline V lookup: CDR1 PRHDT, CDR2 FYEKMQ (reference sequence). The DNA of the CDR3 is TGTGCCAGCAGCTTAGGGGACAAGAGTTACGAGCAGTACTTC. Protein: CASSLGDKSYEQYF.

The CDR3 DNA reads as TGCACCAGCAGCCAAGGTCCAATCCGGGACAGGAGGGGCAGTGAGCAGTTCTTC. Amino acid sequence: CTSSQGPIRDRRGSEQFF. The chain links TRBV1 to TRBJ2-1; the D segment call TRBD1 is taken from the table without a DNA check. TRBV1 constitutes a pseudogene. This CDR3 region has 18 residues.

V is TRBV5-1 and J is TRBJ2-3; D might be TRBD2 (6 bases). V lost 4 bases and J lost 4, with 13 bases in between. The CDR3 has 14 amino acids. Germline CDR1 SGHRS, CDR2 YFSETQ. CDR3 nucleotides: TGCGCCAGCAGCCTGGGACTTAGCGCAGATACGCAGTATTTT. This gives the protein CASSLGLSADTQYF.

The chain links TRBV27 to TRBJ2-4; a weak D match, TRBD1 (5 bases). CDR3 length: 16 amino acids. Germline values: CDR1 MNHEY, CDR2 SMNVEV (reference sequence). Deletions cut 2 bases from V and 8 bases from J, with 19 bases between. The CDR3 sequence: CASSLASQGRLHIQYF. The DNA of the CDR3 is TGTGCCAGCAGTTTAGCGAGCCAGGGTCGTTTGCACATTCAGTACTTC.

J is TRBJ2-5 and V is TRBV5-4; 8 bases are shared with TRBD1. This CDR3 region has 18 residues. J was trimmed by 4 bases and V by 2 bases; bases with no gene match: 16. Germline values: CDR1 SGHNT, CDR2 YYREEE (reference sequence). The DNA of the CDR3 is TGTGCCAGCAGCTTAGGCCCCCCTCAGGGGGCGCGGGTAGAGACCCAGTACTTC. Translating gives CASSLGPPQGARVETQYF.

The V and J genes are TRBV2 and TRBJ2-7; 12 positions match TRBD1. With V trimmed by 4 bases and J by 3 bases, 28 bases remained unmatched. The CDR3 has 23 residues. Germline V CDR1 and CDR2: SNHLY, FYNNEI. In DNA, the CDR3 is TGTGCCAGCAGTGTTCATTTTGGGACAGGGGGCGAGCCGAACCAAGACCCCTTCTACGAGCAGTACTTC. It specifies CASSVHFGTGGEPNQDPFYEQYF.

The chain's CDR3 is CASSLSGRAGNEQFF. The CDR3 DNA reads as TGTGCCAGTAGCCTTAGCGGGAGGGCGGGCAATGAGCAGTTCTTC. This chain joins TRBV19 and TRBJ2-1, with 11 bases fitting TRBD2. Germline CDR1 is LNHDA and CDR2 is SQIVND (reference sequence). V gave up 6 bases and J gave up 6 bases; unmatched junction bases: 7. The CDR3 runs 15 residues.

The chain is built from TRBV5-4 and TRBJ2-1; D perhaps matches TRBD2 (7 bases). CDR1 and CDR2 from the germline V gene are SGHNT and YYREEE (reference sequence). This CDR3 is built from 16 residues. Trimming left V 4 bases short and J 6 bases short, with 20 bases between. Written as DNA, the CDR3 is TGTGCCAGCAGCACAAGGGGGTTTCGCGGGAGCAATGAGCAGTTCTTC. It yields the protein CASSTRGFRGSNEQFF.

The chain uses TRBV9 and TRBJ1-2; no clear D. Between the trimmed V and J ends, which lost 0 bases and 6 bases, there was a span of 15 bases. CDR3 length: 15 residues. Looked up from germline, CDR1 is SGDLS and CDR2 is YYNGEE. This chain's CDR3 is CASSVVQFSVDGYTF. The CDR3 region has the DNA TGTGCCAGCAGCGTAGTGCAATTTTCAGTTGATGGCTACACCTTC.

The chain joins TRBV28 to TRBJ2-2, with 8 bases lining up with TRBD1. The CDR3 is made up of 15 amino acids. Germline-derived CDR1 and CDR2 are MDHEN and SYDVKM. Trimming removed 3 bases from V and 4 bases from J; junction bases left unmatched: 4. The CDR3 bases are TGTGCCAGCAGTTTGGGCCAGGGGGCCACCGGGGAGCTGTTTTTT. This sequence encodes CASSLGQGATGELFF.

V and J are TRBV10-3 and TRBJ2-7, with D tentatively TRBD1 (5 bases). The ends were cut back, 6 bases at V and 2 bases at J, with 14 bases in the middle. The length of the CDR3 is 14 residues. CDR1 is ENHRY and CDR2 is SYGVKD in the germline V gene. This CDR3 reads CAIRPRADTYEQYF. The CDR3 DNA is TGTGCCATCAGGCCTCGGGCGGACACCTACGAGCAGTACTTC.